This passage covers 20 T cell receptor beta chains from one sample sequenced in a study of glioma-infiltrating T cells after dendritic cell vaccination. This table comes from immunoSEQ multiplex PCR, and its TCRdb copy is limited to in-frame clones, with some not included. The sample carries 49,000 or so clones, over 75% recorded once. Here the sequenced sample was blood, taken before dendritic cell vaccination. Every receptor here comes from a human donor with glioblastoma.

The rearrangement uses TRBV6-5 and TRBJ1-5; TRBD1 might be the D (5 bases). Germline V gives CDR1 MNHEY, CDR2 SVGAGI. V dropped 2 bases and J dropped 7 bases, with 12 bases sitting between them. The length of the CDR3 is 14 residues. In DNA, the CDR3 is TGTGCCAGCAGTTACCCAGGGCCCGGCCAGCCCCAGCATTTT. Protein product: CASSYPGPGQPQHF.

CDR3 sequence: CASSEGTGTSFWYF. CDR3 nucleotides: TGTGCCAGCAGCGAGGGGACAGGGACCTCGTTTTGGTATTTT. The chain is built from TRBV7-9 and TRBJ2-3, with 9 bases matching TRBD1. This CDR3 has 14 amino acids. The J segment lost 14 bases and the V segment lost 5 bases, leaving 14 bases of the junction unmatched. CDR1 and CDR2 from the germline V gene are SEHNR and FQNEAQ (reference sequence).

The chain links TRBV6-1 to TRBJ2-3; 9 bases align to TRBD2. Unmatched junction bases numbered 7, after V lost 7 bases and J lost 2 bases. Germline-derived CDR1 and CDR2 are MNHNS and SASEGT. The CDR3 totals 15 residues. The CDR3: CASTRTSALTDTQYF. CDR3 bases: TGTGCCAGCACTAGGACTAGCGCGCTCACAGATACGCAGTATTTT.

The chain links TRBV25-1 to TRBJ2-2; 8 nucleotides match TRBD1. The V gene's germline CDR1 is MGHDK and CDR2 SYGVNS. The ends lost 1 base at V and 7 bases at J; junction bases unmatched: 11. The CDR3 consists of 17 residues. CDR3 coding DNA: TGTGCCAGCAGTGAATCGGAGCCAGGGGGCTATCGCGGGGAGCTGTTTTTT. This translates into CASSESEPGGYRGELFF.

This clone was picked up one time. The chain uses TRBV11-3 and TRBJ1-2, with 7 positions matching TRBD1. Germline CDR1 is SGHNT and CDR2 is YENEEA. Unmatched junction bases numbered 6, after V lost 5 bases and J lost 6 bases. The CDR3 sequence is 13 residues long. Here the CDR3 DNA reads TGTGCCAGCAGCCCAGACAGGGTCGATGGCTACACCTTC. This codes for CASSPDRVDGYTF. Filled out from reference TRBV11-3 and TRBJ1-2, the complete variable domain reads EAGVVQSPRYKIIEKKQPVAFWCNPISGHNTLYWYLQNLGQGPELLIRYENEEAVDDSQLPKDRFSAERLKGVDSTLKIQPAELGDSAVYLCASSPDRVDGYTFGSGTRLTVV.

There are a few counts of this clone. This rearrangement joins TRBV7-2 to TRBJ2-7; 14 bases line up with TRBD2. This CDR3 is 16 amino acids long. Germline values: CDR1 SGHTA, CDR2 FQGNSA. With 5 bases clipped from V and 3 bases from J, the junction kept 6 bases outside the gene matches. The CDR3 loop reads CASSPGLAGDRYEQYF. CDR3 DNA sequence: TGTGCCAGCAGCCCGGGACTAGCGGGGGACCGCTACGAGCAGTACTTC.

The CDR3 loop reads CAISAGTDEAFF. The CDR3 DNA reads TGTGCCATCAGCGCTGGGACAGATGAAGCTTTCTTT. The chain couples TRBV10-3 to TRBJ1-1; 7 bases fit TRBD1. CDR3 length: 12 residues. Per the germline V gene, CDR1 is ENHRY and CDR2 is SYGVKD. Germline trimming cut 6 bases from V and 7 bases from J; bases unmatched to any gene: 5.

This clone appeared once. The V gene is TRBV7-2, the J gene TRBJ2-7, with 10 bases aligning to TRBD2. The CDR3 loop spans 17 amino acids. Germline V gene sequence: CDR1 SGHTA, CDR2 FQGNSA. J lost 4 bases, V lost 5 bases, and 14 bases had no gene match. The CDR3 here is CASSVTGQLAGIYEQYF. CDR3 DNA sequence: TGTGCCAGCAGCGTTACGGGCCAACTAGCGGGAATATACGAGCAGTACTTC.

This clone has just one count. The CDR3 bases are TGCGCCAGCAGGGAGGGTCACGAGCAGTACTTC. The encoded protein is CASREGHEQYF. The V call is TRBV5-1, the J call TRBJ2-7; tentatively, D is TRBD2 (6 bases). Germline V gene sequence: CDR1 SGHRS, CDR2 YFSETQ. The CDR3 runs 11 residues. With 5 bases removed from V and 5 bases from J, the gap between germline ends came to 8 bases.

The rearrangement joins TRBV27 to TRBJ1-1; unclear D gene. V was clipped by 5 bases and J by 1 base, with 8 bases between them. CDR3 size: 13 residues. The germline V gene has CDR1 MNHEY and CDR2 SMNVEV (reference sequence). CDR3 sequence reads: CASSRRGNTEAFF. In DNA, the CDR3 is TGTGCCAGCAGTCGACGGGGGAACACTGAAGCTTTCTTT.

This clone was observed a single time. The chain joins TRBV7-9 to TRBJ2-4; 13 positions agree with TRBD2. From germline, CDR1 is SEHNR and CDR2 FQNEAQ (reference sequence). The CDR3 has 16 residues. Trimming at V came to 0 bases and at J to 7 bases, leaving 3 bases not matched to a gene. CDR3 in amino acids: CASSLAGLAGDNIQYF. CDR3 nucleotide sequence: TGTGCCAGCAGCTTAGCCGGACTAGCGGGAGATAACATTCAGTACTTC.

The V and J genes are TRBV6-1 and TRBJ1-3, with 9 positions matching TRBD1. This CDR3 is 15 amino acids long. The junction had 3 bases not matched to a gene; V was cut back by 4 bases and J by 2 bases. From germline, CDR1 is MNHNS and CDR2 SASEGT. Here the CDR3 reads CASSGDRVAGNTIYF. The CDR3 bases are TGTGCCAGCAGTGGGGACAGGGTGGCTGGAAACACCATATATTTT.

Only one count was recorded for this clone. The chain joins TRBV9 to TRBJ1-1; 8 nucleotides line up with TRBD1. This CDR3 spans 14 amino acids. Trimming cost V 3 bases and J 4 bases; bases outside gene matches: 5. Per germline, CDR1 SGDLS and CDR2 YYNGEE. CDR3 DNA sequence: TGTGCCAGCAGCGCCCAGGGGGCTGGCACTGAAGCTTTCTTT. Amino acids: CASSAQGAGTEAFF.

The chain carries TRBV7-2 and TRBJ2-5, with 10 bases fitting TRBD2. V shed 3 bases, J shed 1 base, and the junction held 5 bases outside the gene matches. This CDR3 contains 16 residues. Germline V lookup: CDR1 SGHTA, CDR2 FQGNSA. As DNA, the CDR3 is TGTGCCAGCAGCTTTATAAGCGGGAGGGCCCAAGAGACCCAGTACTTC. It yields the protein CASSFISGRAQETQYF.

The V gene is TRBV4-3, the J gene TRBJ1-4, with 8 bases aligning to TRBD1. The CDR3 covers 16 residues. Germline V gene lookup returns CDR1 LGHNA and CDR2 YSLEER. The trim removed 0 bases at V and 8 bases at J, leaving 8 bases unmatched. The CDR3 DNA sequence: TGCGCCAGCAGCCAAGATCCGACAGGGGCTTACGAAAAACTGTTTTTT. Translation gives CASSQDPTGAYEKLFF.

The CDR3 sequence: CASSDTGVQNIQYF. The CDR3 DNA reads as TGTGCCAGTAGCGATACAGGAGTTCAAAACATTCAGTACTTC. The chain recombines TRBV19 with TRBJ2-4; the D gene is possibly TRBD1 (5 bases). CDR3 length: 14 amino acids. In germline, CDR1 is LNHDA, CDR2 SQIVND (reference sequence). V lost 6 bases and J lost 5, with 14 bases in between.

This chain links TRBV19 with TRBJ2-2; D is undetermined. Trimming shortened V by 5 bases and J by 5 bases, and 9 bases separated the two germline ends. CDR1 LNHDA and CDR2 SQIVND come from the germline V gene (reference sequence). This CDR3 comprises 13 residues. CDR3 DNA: TGTGCCAGTAGTCCACTCAGGACCGGGGAGCTGTTTTTT. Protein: CASSPLRTGELFF.

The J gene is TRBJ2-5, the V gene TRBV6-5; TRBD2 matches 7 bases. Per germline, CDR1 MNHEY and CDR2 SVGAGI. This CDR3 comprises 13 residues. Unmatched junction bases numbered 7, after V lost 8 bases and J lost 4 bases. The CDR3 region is CASGRELAETQYF. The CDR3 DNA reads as TGTGCCAGCGGGCGGGAGCTGGCAGAGACCCAGTACTTC.

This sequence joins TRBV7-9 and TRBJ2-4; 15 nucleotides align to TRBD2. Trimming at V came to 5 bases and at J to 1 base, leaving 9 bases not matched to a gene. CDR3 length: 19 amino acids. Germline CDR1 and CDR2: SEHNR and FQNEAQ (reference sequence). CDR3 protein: CASSLSVGTSGRAKNIQYF. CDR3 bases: TGTGCCAGCAGCCTTAGCGTTGGGACTAGCGGGAGGGCCAAAAACATTCAGTACTTC.

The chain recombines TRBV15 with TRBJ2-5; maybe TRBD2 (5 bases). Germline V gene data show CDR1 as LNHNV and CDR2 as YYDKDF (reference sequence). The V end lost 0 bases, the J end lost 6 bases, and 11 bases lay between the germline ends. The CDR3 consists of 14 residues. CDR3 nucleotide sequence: TGTGCCACCAGCAGAGATTTTCCTAGCCAGACCCAGTACTTC. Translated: CATSRDFPSQTQYF.